The present TCR beta chain was sequenced within a study of identical twins' blood T cells. Details on this clonotype: Its antigen is not identified.

Points from the study as a whole: Each donor's most abundant TCRbeta clonotypes shared more CDR3 sequences with her twin than unrelated donors. Shared environment remains a possible cause of twin similarity.

Donors were six healthy women in three monozygous twin pairs. Germline CDR1 and CDR2: GTSNPN and SVGIG (reference sequence). The CDR3 is 14 amino acids. Between the trimmed V and J ends, which lost 5 bases and 4 bases, there was a span of 17 bases. Original analysis: Each library had roughly 2 to 4 million CDR3 reads and about 90,000 to nearly 550,000 clonotypes. Using its own MiXCR run on the 5' RACE reads, TCRdb lists one record per CDR3 protein. These V and J calls are TCRdb output, not the study's own analysis. The sample lists a few hundred thousand distinct CDR3 sequences, about 28% occurring once.

The clonotype originates from a woman aged 18 to 55 in good health. The sequenced material came from PBMCs. The V and J genes are TRBV30 and TRBJ1-2, with D perhaps matching TRBD1 (6 bases). CDR3 bases: TGTGCCTGGTCGACCCGGGACACCATCTATGGCTACACCTTC. It translates to CAWSTRDTIYGYTF.